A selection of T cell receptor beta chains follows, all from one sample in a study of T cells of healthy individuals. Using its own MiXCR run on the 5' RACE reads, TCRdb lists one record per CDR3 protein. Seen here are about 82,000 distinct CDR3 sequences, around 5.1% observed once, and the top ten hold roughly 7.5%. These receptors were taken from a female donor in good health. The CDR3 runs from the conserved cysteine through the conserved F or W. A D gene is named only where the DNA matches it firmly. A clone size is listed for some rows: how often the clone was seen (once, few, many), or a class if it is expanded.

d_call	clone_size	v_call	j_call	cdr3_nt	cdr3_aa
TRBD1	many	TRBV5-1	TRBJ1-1	TGCGCCAGCAGATTCAGGGACAGTAACACTGAAGCTTTCTTT	CASRFRDSNTEAFF
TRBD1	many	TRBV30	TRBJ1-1	TGTGCCTGGAGCAGACAGGGGGCATTTACTGAAGCTTTCTTT	CAWSRQGAFTEAFF
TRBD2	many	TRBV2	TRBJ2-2	TGTGCCAGCAGCTTCCGACTAGCGGGAGAGTGGACCGGGGAGCTGTTTTTT	CASSFRLAGEWTGELFF
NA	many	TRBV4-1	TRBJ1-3	TGCGCCAGCAGCCAAGACCGGTCCGGGGTCGAATACTTCACCATATATTTT	CASSQDRSGVEYFTIYF
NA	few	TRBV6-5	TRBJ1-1	TGTGCCAGCAGTTACATAAGCGGGGAGGAAGCTTTCTTT	CASSYISGEEAFF
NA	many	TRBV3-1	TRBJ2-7	TGTGCCAGCACCTCGGACGTCAGCTCCTACGAGCAGTACTTC	CASTSDVSSYEQYF
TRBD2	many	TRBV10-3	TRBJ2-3	TGTGCCATCAGTGAGTCCCAAGCGGGAGACACAGATACGCAGTATTTT	CAISESQAGDTDTQYF
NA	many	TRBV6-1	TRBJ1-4	TGTGCCAGCGAGTGGACGGACGAGGGTGAAAAACTGTTTTTT	CASEWTDEGEKLFF
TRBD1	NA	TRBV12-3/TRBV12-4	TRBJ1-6	TGTGCCAGCCAGACAGGGTATTATTCACCCCTCCACTTT	CASQTGYYSPLHF
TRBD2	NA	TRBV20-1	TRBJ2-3	TGCAGTGCTAGGGCGCCGGGACTAGCGCAGTATTTT	CSARAPGLAQYF
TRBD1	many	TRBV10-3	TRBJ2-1	TGTGCCATCAGTGGGGGGGGACAGGGGAACAATGAGCAGTTCTTC	CAISGGGQGNNEQFF
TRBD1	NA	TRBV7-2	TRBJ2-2	TGTGCCAGCAGCTTATGGGACAGGGGGCCAGGGTCCGGGGAGCTGTTTTTT	CASSLWDRGPGSGELFF
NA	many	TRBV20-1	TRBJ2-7	TGCAGTGCTAGTCGGCGGAGTCGCTCCTACGAGCAGTACTTC	CSASRRSRSYEQYF
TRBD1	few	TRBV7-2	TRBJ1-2	TGTGCCAGCAGCCGGGACAGACAAAACTATGGCTACACCTTC	CASSRDRQNYGYTF
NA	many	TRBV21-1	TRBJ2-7	TGTGCCAGCAGCAGGGAAAGGAGGAAGAAAACCTACGAGCAGTACTTC	CASSRERRKKTYEQYF
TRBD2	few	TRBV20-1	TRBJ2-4	TGCAGTGCTCCCACTAGCGGGACAGCCAAAAACATTCAGTACTTC	CSAPTSGTAKNIQYF
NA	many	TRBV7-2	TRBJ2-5	TGTGCCAGCAGCTTAGAGGGCTTTTGGGGGGATGGGGGAGAGACCCAGTACTTC	CASSLEGFWGDGGETQYF
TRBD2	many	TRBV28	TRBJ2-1	TGTGCCAGCAGACCTCGGACAGACTGGGGACTAGCGGTCTACAATGAGCAGTTCTTC	CASRPRTDWGLAVYNEQFF
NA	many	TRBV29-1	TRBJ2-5	TGCAGCGTTGAACTCACGAGAAGCCCTCAGTACTTC	CSVELTRSPQYF
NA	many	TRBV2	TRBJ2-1	TGTGCCAGCAGTGAAGGGGTAGGCAGCTCCCGAAAGTCAGGGCAGTTCTTC	CASSEGVGSSRKSGQFF
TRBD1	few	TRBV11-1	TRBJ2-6	TGTGCCAGCAGGACAGGGCCGAAGTCTGGGGCCAACGTCCTGACTTTC	CASRTGPKSGANVLTF
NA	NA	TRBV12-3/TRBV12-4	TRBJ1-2	TGTGTCGTCGCGGCCAGCAACTATGGCTACACCTTC	CVVAASNYGYTF
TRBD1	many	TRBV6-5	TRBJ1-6	TGTGCCAGCAGTTACTCGTGGACAGGGGGTGCAGATGATAATTCACCCCTCCACTTT	CASSYSWTGGADDNSPLHF
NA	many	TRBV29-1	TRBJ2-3	TGCAGCGTACGACCGGCCACAGATACGCAGTATTTT	CSVRPATDTQYF
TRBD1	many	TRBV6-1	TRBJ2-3	TGTGCCAGCAGCCGGGACAGGGGTGAAGAAGATACGCAGTATTTT	CASSRDRGEEDTQYF
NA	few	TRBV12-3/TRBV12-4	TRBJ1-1	TGTGCCATAGGGGGGCTAGACACTGAAGCTTTCTTT	CAIGGLDTEAFF
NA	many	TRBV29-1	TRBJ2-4	TGCAGCGTGTGGGCCGGCTCCCACGCCAAAAACATTCAGTACTTC	CSVWAGSHAKNIQYF
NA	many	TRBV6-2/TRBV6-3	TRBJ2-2	TGTGCCAGCAGCGCGACTAGATCCGCGGCGAACACCGGGGAGCTGTTTTTT	CASSATRSAANTGELFF
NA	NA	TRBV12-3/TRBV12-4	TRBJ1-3	TGTGCCAGCAGTTGGGACGGGGACCCAAGAGACTCCGGAAACACCATATATTTT	CASSWDGDPRDSGNTIYF
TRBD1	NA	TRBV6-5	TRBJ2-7	TGTGCCAGCATGGACAGGCGATCCTACGAGCAGTACTTC	CASMDRRSYEQYF
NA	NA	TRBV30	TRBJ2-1	TGTGCCTGGAGTCTCGTGGCGGGTCGGAATGAGCAGTTCTTC	CAWSLVAGRNEQFF
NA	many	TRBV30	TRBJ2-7	TGTGCCTGGAGTGTTACGGCAGAAGCCGTCTACGAGCAGTACTTC	CAWSVTAEAVYEQYF
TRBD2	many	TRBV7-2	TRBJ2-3	TGTGCCAGCAGCCTACTGACGCTAGCGGTTAGCACAGATACGCAGTATTTT	CASSLLTLAVSTDTQYF
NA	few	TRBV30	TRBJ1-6	TGTGCCTGGACCCCGCAGGCGGGATCACCCCTCCACTTT	CAWTPQAGSPLHF
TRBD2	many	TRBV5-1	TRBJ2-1	TGCGCCAGCAGCCCGGGGGGGGGTGGCGGAGGACCTTCCTACAATGAGCAGTTCTTC	CASSPGGGGGGPSYNEQFF
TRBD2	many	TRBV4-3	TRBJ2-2	TGCGCCAGCAGCCAATCCTCACAGCGGGGTAACACCGGGGAGCTGTTTTTT	CASSQSSQRGNTGELFF
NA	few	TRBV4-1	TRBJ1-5	TGCGCCAGCAGCCAAGATGAGGAGACCGTAGCGGGGTCAATTAGAGCCCAGGATCAGCCCCAGCATTTT	CASSQDEETVAGSIRAQDQPQHF
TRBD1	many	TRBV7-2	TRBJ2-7	TGTGCCAGCAGCGCGGACAGGCGCTCCTACGAGCAGTACTTC	CASSADRRSYEQYF
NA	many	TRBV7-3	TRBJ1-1	TGTGCCAGCAGCTTGGGGGTTAGCACTGAAGCTTTCTTT	CASSLGVSTEAFF
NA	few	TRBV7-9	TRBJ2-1	TGTGCCAGCAATGAGCCGGACTCCCGGCAGTTCTTC	CASNEPDSRQFF
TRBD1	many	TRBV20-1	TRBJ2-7	TGCAGTGCTAGAGAACAGGGGGTCACCTACGAGCAGTACTTC	CSAREQGVTYEQYF
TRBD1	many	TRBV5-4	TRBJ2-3	TGTGCCAGCAGCTTGGGTCTCTCACAGGGGGCAGATACGCAGTATTTT	CASSLGLSQGADTQYF
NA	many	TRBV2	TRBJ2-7	TGTGCCAGCAGTGAAGAACTGGGACCGACTCCCTACGAGCAGTACTTC	CASSEELGPTPYEQYF
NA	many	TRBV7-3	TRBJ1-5	TGTGCCAGCAGTTTGGGGCCGGATCAGCCCCAGCATTTT	CASSLGPDQPQHF
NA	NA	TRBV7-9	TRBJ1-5	TGTGCCAGCAGCTCTACCCATAGCAATCAGCCCCAGCATTTT	CASSSTHSNQPQHF
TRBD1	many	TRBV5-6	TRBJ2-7	TGTGCCAGCAGCCCGAGAAGGGACTGGGACAGGACGGGGGAGCAGTACTTC	CASSPRRDWDRTGEQYF
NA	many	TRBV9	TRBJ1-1	TGTGCCAGCAGCGTAGAACCGTTAAACACTGAAGCTTTCTTT	CASSVEPLNTEAFF
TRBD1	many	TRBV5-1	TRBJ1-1	TGCGCCAGCAGCTTGGGACAGGGGTACACTGAAGCTTTCTTT	CASSLGQGYTEAFF
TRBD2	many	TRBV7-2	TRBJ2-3	TGTGCCAGCAGCTCCATGGGTGCGGGAGTCTCAGATACGCAGTATTTT	CASSSMGAGVSDTQYF
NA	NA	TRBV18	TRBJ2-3	TGTGCCAGCTCACCGGACAACCTACTCACAGATACGCAGTATTTT	CASSPDNLLTDTQYF
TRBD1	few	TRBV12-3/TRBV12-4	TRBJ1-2	TGTGCCAGCAGTAAAACAGGGGGCGGCTATGGCTACACCTTC	CASSKTGGGYGYTF